This TCR beta chain was sequenced during a study of shared clonotypes between healthy human individuals. Assay used: immunoSEQ multiplex PCR; TCRdb lists only in-frame clones, some missing. Among 2 million to 2.5 million clones, 95% were seen once, and the ten largest hold 0.13%. CDR1 and CDR2 (germline): SNHLY, FYNNEI. This CDR3 comprises 16 residues. V was cut by 4 bases and J by 3 bases, with 16 bases left in between. Sequences were obtained from naive CD4+ T cells sorted from blood. Subset meaning: CD45RA+ positively selected. The sequence was collected from a man aged 18 to 30 in good health. The chain is built from TRBV2 and TRBJ1-5, with D tentatively TRBD1 (6 bases). The CDR3 nucleotides are TGTGCCAGCAGTGGTCTTACAGGGAATGCCAATCAGCCCCAGCATTTT. It codes for CASSGLTGNANQPQHF.